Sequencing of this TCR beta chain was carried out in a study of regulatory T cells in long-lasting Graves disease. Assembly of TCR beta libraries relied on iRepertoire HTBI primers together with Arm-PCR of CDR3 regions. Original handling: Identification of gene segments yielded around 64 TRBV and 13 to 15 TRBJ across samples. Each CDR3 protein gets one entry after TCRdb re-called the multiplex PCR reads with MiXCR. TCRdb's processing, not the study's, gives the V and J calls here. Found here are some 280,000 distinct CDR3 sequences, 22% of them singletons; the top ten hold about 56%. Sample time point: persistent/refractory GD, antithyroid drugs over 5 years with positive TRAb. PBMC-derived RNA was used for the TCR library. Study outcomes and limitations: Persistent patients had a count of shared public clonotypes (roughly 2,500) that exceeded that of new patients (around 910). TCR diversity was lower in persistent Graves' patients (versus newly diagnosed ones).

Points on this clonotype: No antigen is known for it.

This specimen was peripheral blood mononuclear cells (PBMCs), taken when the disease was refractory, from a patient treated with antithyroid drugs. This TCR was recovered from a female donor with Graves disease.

CDR3 sequence reads: CASRVRGKRAEAFF. Here the CDR3 DNA reads TGTGCCAGCAGGGTTAGGGGGAAGAGGGCTGAAGCTTTCTTT. The chain links TRBV6-1 to TRBJ1-1, with a tentative D call TRBD1 (6 bases). Germline V CDR1 and CDR2: MNHNS, SASEGT. Trimming took off 6 bases at V and 6 bases at J, with 17 bases between the two ends. This CDR3 contains 14 residues.